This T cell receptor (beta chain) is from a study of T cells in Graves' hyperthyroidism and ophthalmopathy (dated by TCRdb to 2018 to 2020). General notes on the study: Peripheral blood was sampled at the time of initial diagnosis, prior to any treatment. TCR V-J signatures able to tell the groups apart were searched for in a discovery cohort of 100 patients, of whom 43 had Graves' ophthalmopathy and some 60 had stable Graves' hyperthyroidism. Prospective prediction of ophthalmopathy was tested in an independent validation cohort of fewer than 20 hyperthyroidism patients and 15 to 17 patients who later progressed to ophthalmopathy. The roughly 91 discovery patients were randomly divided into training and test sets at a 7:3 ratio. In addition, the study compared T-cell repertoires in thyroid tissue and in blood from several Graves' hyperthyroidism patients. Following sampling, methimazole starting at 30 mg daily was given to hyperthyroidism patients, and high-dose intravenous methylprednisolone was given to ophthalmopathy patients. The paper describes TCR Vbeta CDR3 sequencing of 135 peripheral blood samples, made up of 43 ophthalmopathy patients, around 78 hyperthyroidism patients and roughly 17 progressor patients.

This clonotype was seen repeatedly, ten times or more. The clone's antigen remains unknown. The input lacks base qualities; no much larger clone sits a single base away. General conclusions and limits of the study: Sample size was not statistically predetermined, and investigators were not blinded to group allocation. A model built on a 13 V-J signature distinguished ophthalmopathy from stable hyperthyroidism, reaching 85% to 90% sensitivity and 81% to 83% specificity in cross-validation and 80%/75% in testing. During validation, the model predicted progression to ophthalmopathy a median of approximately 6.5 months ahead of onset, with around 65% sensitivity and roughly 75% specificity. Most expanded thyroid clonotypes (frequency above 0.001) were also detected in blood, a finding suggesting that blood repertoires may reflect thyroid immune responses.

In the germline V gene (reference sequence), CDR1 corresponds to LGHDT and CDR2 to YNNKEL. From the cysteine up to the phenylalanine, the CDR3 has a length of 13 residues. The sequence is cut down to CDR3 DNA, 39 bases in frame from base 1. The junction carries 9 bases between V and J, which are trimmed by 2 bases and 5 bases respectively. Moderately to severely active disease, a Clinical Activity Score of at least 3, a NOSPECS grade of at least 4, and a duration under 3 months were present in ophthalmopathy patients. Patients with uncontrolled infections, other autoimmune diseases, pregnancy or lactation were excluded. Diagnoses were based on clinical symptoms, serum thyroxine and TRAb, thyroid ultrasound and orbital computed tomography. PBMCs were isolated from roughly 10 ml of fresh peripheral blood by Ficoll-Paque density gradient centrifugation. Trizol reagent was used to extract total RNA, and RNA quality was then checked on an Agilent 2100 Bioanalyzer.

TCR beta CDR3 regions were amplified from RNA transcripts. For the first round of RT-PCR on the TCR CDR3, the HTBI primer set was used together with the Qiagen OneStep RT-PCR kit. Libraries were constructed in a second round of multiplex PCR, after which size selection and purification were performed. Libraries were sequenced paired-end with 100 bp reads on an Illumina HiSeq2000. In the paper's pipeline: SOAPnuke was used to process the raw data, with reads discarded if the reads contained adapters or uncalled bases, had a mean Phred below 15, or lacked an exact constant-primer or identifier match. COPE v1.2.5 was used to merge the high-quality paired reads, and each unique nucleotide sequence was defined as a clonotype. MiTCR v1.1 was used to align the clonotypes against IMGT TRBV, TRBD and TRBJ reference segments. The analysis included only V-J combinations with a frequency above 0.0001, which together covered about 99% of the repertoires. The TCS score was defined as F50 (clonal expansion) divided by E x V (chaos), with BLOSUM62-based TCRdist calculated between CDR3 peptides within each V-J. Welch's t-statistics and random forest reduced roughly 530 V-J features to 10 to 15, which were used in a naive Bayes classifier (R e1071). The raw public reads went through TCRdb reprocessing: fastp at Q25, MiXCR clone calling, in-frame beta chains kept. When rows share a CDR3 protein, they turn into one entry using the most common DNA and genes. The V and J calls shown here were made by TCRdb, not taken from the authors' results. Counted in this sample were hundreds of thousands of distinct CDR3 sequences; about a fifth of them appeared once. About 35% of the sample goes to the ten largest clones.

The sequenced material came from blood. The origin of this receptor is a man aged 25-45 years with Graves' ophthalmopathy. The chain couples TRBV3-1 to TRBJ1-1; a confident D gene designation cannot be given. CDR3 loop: CASSQSPQTEAFF. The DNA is TGTGCCAGCAGCCAATCGCCACAGACTGAAGCTTTCTTT.